These 4 T cell receptor beta chains share one sample of origin, sequenced in a study of blood T cell dynamics during melanoma immunotherapy. Time point given: pre-treatment baseline. Sequencing was performed with immunoSEQ multiplex PCR; in TCRdb, only in-frame clones are kept and a portion is missing. This repertoire shows fewer than 7,500 clones, approximately 90% found once; its top ten account for 3% to 4%. This material consisted of blood, taken from a patient treated with checkpoint blockade. Receptor source: a human donor with melanoma.

V usage is TRBV7-2 and J usage is TRBJ1-2; D is ambiguous. Germline assignment: CDR1 SGHTA and CDR2 FQGNSA. The CDR3 extends over 15 amino acids. V lost 0 bases to trimming and J lost 4 bases, with 12 bases between them. CDR3 coding DNA: TGTGCCAGCAGCTTAGCACCAGGTTCGATCTATGGCTACACCTTC. It translates to CASSLAPGSIYGYTF. Supplemented by reference TRBV7-2 and TRBJ1-2, the full variable domain reads GAGVSQSPSNKVTEKGKDVELRCDPISGHTALYWYRQSLGQGLEFLIYFQGNSAPDKSGLPSDRFSAERTGGSVSTLTIQRTQQEDSAVYLCASSLAPGSIYGYTFGSGTRLTVV.

The rearrangement uses TRBV11-2 and TRBJ2-5; TRBD2 is a possible D gene (7 bases). The germline V gene has CDR1 SGHAT and CDR2 FQNNGV. V was shortened by 8 bases and J by 5 bases, with 24 bases between the two germline ends. This CDR3 is 16 amino acids long. CDR3 nucleotide sequence: TGTGCCAGCGCCCTACTGGCGGGGGCGCCGGGGGAGACCCAGTACTTC. Protein: CASALLAGAPGETQYF.

The chain uses TRBV5-1 and TRBJ2-2; the D gene is possibly TRBD1 (5 bases). CDR1 and CDR2 (germline): SGHRS, YFSETQ. Between the trimmed V and J ends, which lost 3 bases and 1 base, there was a span of 13 bases. The CDR3 is 16 residues long. The CDR3 region has the DNA TGCGCCAGCAGCTGGGGCCTTGGGGTGAACACCGGGGAGCTGTTTTTT. Its translation is CASSWGLGVNTGELFF.

The V gene is TRBV9, the J gene TRBJ1-5; D remains ambiguous. This CDR3 contains 14 residues. Trimming cost V 3 bases and J 0 bases, with 7 bases left between them. Germline assignment: CDR1 SGDLS and CDR2 YYNGEE. This CDR3 reads CASSGSYSNQPQHF. CDR3 nucleotides: TGTGCCAGCAGCGGGTCATATAGCAATCAGCCCCAGCATTTT.